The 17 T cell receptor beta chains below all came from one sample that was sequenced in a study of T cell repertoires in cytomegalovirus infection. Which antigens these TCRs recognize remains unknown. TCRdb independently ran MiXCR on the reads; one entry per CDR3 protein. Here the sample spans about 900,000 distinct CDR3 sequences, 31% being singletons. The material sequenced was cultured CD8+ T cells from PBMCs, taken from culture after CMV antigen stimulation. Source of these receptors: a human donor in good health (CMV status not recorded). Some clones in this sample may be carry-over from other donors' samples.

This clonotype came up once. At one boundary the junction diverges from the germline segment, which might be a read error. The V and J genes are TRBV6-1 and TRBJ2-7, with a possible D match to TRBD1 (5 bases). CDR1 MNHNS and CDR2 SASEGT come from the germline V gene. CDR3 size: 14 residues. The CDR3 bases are TGTGTCAGCAGTGAATTGGACACGGCCTACGAGCAGTACTTC. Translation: CVSSELDTAYEQYF.

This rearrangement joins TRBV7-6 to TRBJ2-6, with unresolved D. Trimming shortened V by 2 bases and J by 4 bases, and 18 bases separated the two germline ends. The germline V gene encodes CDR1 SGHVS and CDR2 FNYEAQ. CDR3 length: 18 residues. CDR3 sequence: CASSLIWGPQSGANVLTF. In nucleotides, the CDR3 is TGTGCCAGCAGCTTAATTTGGGGTCCTCAATCCGGGGCCAACGTCCTGACTTTC.

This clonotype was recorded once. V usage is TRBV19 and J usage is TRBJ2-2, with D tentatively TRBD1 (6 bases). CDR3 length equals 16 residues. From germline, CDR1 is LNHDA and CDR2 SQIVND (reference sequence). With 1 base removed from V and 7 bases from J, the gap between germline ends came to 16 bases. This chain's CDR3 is CASSIGTDWADGELFF. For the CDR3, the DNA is TGTGCCAGTAGTATAGGGACAGACTGGGCAGACGGGGAGCTGTTTTTT.

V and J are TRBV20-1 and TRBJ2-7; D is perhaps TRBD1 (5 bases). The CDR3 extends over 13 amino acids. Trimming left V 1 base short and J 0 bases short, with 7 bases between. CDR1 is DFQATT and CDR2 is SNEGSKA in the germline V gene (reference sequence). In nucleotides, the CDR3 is TGCAGTGCTAGAGCAGGGAACTCCTACGAGCAGTACTTC. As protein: CSARAGNSYEQYF.

In nucleotides, the CDR3 is TGTGCCAGCAGCTACGGGGGGGAAGATACGCAGTATTTT. This encodes CASSYGGEDTQYF. The chain is built from TRBV5-8 and TRBJ2-3; 8 positions match TRBD2. V was pared by 3 bases and J by 5 bases, with 2 bases of the junction left unmatched. CDR1 and CDR2 (germline): SGHTS, YDEGEE. CDR3 length equals 13 residues.

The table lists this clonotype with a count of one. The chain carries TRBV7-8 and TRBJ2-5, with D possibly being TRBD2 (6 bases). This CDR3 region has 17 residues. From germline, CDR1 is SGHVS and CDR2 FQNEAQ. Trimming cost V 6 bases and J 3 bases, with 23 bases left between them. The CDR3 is CASRLIVSGRGKETQYF. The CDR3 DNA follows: TGTGCCAGCAGACTAATCGTGTCCGGACGGGGGAAAGAGACCCAGTACTTC.

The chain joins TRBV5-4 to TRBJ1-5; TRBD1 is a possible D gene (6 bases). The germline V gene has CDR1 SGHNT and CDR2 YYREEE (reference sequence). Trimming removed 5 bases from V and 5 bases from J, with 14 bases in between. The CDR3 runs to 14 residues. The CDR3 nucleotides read TGTGCCAGCAGTATCGGGGGCCAACATCAGCCCCAGCATTTT. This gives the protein CASSIGGQHQPQHF.

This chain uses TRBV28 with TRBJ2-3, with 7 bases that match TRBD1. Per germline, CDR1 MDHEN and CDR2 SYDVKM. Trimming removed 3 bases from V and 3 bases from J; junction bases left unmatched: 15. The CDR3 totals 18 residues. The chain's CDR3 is CASSFSPQQGLDTDTQYF. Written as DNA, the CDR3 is TGTGCCAGCAGTTTTTCCCCTCAACAGGGGCTCGATACAGATACGCAGTATTTT.

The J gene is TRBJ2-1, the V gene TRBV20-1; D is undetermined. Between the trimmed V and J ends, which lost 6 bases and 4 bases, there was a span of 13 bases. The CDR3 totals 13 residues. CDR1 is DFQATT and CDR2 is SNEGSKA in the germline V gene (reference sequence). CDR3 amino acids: CSASVARYNEQFF. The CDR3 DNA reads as TGCAGTGCGTCGGTAGCCCGTTACAATGAGCAGTTCTTC.

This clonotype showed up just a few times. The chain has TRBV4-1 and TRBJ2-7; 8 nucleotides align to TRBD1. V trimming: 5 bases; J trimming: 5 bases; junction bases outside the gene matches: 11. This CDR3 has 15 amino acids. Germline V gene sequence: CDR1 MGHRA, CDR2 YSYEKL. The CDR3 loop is CASSGEGQVFHEQYF. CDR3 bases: TGCGCCAGCAGCGGAGAGGGACAGGTCTTCCACGAGCAGTACTTC.

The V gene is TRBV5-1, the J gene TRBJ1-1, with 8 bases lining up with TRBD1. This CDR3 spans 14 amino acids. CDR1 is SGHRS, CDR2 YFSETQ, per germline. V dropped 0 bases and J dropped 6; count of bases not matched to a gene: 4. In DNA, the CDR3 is TGCGCCAGCAGCTTGGCAGGGGGCGTCGCTGAAGCTTTCTTT. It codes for CASSLAGGVAEAFF.

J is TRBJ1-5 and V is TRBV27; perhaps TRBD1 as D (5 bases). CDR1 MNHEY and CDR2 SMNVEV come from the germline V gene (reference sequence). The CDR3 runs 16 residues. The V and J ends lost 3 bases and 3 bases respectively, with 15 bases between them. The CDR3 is CASSFRGNGLNQPQHF. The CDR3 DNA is TGTGCCAGCAGTTTTCGGGGGAACGGACTCAATCAGCCCCAGCATTTT.

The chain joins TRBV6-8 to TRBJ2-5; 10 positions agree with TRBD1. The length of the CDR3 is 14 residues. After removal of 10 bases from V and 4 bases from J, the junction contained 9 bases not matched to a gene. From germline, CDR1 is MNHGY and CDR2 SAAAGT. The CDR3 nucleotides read TGTGCCAACAGGCCGGGACAGGGGACAGAGACCCAGTACTTC. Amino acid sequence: CANRPGQGTETQYF.

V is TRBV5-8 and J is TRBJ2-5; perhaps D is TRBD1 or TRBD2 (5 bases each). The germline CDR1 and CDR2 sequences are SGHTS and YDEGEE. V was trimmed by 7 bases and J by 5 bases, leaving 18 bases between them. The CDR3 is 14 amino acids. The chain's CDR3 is CASANGHWGETQYF. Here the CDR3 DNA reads TGTGCCAGCGCTAACGGGCATTGGGGGGAGACCCAGTACTTC.

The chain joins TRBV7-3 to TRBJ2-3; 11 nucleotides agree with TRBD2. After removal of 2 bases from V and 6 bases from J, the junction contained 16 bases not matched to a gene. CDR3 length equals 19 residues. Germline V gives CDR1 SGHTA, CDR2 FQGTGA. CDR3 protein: CASSLPGALGLAATDTQYF. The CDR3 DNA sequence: TGTGCCAGCAGCTTACCTGGGGCCTTGGGACTAGCGGCCACGGATACGCAGTATTTT.

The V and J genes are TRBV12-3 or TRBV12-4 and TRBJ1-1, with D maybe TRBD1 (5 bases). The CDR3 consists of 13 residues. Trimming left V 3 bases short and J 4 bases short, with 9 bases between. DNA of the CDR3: TGTGCCAGCAGTTTTTGGGGGGGCACTGAAGCTTTCTTT. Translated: CASSFWGGTEAFF.

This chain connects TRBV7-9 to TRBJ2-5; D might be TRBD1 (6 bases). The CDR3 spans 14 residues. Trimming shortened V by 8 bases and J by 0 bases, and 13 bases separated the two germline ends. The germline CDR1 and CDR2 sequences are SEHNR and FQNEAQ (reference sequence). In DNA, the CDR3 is TGTGCCAGCTGGGGGCGGACCAACCAAGAGACCCAGTACTTC. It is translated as CASWGRTNQETQYF.